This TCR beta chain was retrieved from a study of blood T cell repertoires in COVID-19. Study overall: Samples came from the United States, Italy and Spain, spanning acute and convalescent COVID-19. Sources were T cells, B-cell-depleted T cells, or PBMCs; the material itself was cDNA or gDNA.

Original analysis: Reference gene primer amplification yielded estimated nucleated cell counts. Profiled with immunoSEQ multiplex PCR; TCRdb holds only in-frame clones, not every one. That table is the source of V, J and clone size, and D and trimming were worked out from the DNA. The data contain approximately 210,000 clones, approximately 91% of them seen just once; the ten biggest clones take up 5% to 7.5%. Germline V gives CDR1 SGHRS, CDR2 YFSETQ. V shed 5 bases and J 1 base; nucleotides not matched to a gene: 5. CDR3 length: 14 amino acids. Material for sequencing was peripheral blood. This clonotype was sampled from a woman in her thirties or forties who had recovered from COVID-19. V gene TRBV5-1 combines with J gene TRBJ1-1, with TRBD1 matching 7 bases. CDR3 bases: TGCGCCAGCAGGGCGACAGGGAAGAACACTGAAGCTTTCTTT. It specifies CASRATGKNTEAFF.